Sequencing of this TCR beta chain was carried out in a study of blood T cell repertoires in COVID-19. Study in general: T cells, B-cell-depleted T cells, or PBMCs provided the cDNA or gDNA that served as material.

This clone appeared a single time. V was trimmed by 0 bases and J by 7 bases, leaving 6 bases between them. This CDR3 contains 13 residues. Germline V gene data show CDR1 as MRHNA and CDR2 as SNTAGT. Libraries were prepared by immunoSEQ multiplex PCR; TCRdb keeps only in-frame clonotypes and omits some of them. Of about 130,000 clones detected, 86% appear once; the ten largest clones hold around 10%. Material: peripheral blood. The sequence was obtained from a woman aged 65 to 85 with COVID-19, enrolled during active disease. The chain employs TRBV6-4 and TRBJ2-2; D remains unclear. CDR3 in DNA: TGTGCCAGCAGTGACTCGCGCGGCGGGGAGCTGTTTTTT. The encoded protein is CASSDSRGGELFF.